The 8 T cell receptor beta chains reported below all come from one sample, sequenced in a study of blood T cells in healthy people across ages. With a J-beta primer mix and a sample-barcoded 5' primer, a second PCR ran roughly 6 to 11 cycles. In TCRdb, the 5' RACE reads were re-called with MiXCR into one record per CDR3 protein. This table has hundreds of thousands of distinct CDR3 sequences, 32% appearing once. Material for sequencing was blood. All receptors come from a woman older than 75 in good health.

CDR3 in DNA: TGTGCCAGCAGCTCCACTTTGACTAGCGGGAGCGTGCAGTACTTC. The encoded protein is CASSSTLTSGSVQYF. The genes are TRBV7-2 and TRBJ2-5, with 12 bases matching TRBD2. The CDR3 totals 15 residues. Germline V gene sequence: CDR1 SGHTA, CDR2 FQGNSA. After removal of 4 bases from V and 11 bases from J, the junction contained 11 bases not matched to a gene. The full variable domain, in which reference TRBV7-2 and TRBJ2-5 provide the parts outside the CDR3, is GAGVSQSPSNKVTEKGKDVELRCDPISGHTALYWYRQSLGQGLEFLIYFQGNSAPDKSGLPSDRFSAERTGGSVSTLTIQRTQQEDSAVYLCASSSTLTSGSVQYFGPGTRLLVL.

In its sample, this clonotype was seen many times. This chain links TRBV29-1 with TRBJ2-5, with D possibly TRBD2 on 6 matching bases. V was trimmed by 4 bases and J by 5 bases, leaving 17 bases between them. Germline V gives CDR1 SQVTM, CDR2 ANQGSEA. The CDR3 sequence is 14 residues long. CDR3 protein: CSVVPPRLGETQYF. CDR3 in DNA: TGCAGCGTTGTTCCCCCGAGACTAGGGGAGACCCAGTACTTC.

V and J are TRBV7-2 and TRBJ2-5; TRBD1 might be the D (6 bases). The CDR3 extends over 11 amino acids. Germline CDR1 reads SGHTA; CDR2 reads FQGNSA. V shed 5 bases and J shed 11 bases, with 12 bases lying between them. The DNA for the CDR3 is TGTGCCAGCAGCCCCGGACAGCCTCAGTACTTC. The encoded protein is CASSPGQPQYF.

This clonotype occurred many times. In DNA, the CDR3 is TGCGCCAGCAGCCAAGCGCTGGCAGAACCAGGCCGGAGGTACGAGCAGTACTTC. Translation gives CASSQALAEPGRRYEQYF. The chain joins TRBV4-1 to TRBJ2-7, with D tentatively TRBD2 (5 bases). CDR1 is MGHRA, CDR2 YSYEKL, per germline. The germline V and J ends were trimmed by 1 base and 4 bases, with 23 bases remaining between them. This CDR3 has 18 amino acids.

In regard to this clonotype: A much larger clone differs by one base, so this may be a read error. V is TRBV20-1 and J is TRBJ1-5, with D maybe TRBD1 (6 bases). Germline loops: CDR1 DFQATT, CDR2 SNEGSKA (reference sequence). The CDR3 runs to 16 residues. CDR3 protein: CGARPRDTYSNQPQHF. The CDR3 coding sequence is TGCGGTGCTAGACCCCGGGACACCTATAGCAATCAGCCCCAGCATTTT.

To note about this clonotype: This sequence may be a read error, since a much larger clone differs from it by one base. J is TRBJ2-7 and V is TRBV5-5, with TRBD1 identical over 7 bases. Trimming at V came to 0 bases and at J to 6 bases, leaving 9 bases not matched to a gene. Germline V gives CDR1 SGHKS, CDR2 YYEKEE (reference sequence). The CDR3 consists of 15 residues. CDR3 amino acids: CASSLAGGSSSEQYF. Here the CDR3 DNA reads TGTGCCAGCAGCTTGGCAGGGGGAAGCAGCAGCGAGCAGTACTTC.

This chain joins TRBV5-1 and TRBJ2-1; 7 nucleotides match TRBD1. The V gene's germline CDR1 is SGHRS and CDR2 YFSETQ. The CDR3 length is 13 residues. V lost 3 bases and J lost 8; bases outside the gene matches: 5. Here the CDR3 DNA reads TGCGCCAGCAGCTCATACAGGGGCTATGAGCAGTTCTTC. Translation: CASSSYRGYEQFF.

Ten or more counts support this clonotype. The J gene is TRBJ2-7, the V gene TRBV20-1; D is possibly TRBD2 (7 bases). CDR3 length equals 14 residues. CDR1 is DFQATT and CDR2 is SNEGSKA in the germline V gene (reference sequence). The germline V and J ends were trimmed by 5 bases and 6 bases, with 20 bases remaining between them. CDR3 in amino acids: CSAGGAAVWGEQYF. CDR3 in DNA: TGCAGTGCTGGGGGGGCGGCGGTTTGGGGCGAGCAGTACTTC.